What follows are 18 T cell receptor beta chains derived from one specimen sequenced in a study of monozygotic twins with cystic fibrosis. Profiling relied on immunoSEQ multiplex PCR, and the TCRdb table lists in-frame clones only, not all of them. This sample has 30,000 to 40,000 clones, with approximately 72% found just once. Sequenced: blood. The receptors stem from a girl aged 5-17 years with cystic fibrosis.

DNA of the CDR3: TGTGCCAGCAGCACCCCGTCGACAGCGGGGGGCACAGATACGCAGTATTTT. It codes for CASSTPSTAGGTDTQYF. The V gene is TRBV27, the J gene TRBJ2-3, with TRBD2 matching over 8 bases. Germline values: CDR1 MNHEY, CDR2 SMNVEV (reference sequence). There are 17 residues in the CDR3. Trimming cost V 6 bases and J 1 base; bases outside gene matches: 12.

The rearrangement uses TRBV6-6 and TRBJ1-3; D gene uncertain. This CDR3 has 14 residues. V was pared by 3 bases and J by 0 bases, with 6 bases between. The germline gives CDR1 MNHNY, CDR2 SVGAGI (reference sequence). CDR3 in DNA: TGTGCCAGCAGTTATGGGAACTCTGGAAACACCATATATTTT. It codes for CASSYGNSGNTIYF.

The CDR3 sequence is CASSQGAGGDYGYTF. CDR3 DNA: TGTGCCAGCAGCCAGGGGGCAGGCGGGGACTATGGCTACACCTTC. The genes are TRBV7-9 and TRBJ1-2; 8 bases are shared with TRBD1. Germline assignment: CDR1 SEHNR and CDR2 FQNEAQ (reference sequence). V shed 5 bases, J shed 3 bases, and the junction held 8 bases outside the gene matches. CDR3 size: 15 residues. The full variable domain, its missing parts supplied by reference TRBV7-9 and TRBJ1-2, is DTGVSQNPRHKITKRGQNVTFRCDPISEHNRLYWYRQTLGQGPEFLTYFQNEAQLEKSRLLSDRFSAERPKGSFSTLEIQRTEQGDSAMYLCASSQGAGGDYGYTFGSGTRLTVV.

This rearrangement joins TRBV9 to TRBJ2-1; 8 bases fit TRBD2. The V and J ends lost 0 bases and 8 bases, in that order; junction bases with no gene match: 10. In germline, CDR1 is SGDLS, CDR2 YYNGEE. This CDR3 is 16 amino acids long. This CDR3 is CASSVGDGRARDEQFF. The CDR3, as DNA: TGTGCCAGCAGCGTAGGGGACGGGAGGGCCCGTGATGAGCAGTTCTTC.

V gene TRBV27 combines with J gene TRBJ1-5; D is perhaps TRBD1 (5 bases). Trimming removed 1 base from V and 2 bases from J, with 12 bases in between. This CDR3 region has 16 residues. Germline CDR1 and CDR2: MNHEY and SMNVEV (reference sequence). CDR3 region: CASSLLWQGGNQPQHF. Here the CDR3 DNA reads TGTGCCAGCAGTTTATTGTGGCAGGGTGGCAATCAGCCCCAGCATTTT.

Only a few counts were recorded for this clone. The chain employs TRBV6-5 and TRBJ1-1; 7 nucleotides agree with TRBD1. Germline CDR1 is MNHEY and CDR2 is SVGAGI. The CDR3 consists of 13 residues. The J segment lost 6 bases and the V segment lost 2 bases, leaving 3 bases of the junction unmatched. Written as DNA, the CDR3 is TGTGCCAGCAGTTACGCGGGACAGCCTGAAGCTTTCTTT. This encodes CASSYAGQPEAFF.

The gene calls are TRBV2 and TRBJ2-7, with 10 bases fitting TRBD1. Germline loops: CDR1 SNHLY, CDR2 FYNNEI. V trimming: 3 bases; J trimming: 4 bases; junction bases outside the gene matches: 3. The CDR3 is made up of 14 amino acids. CDR3 in amino acids: CASSERDRGYEQYF. CDR3 sequence (DNA): TGTGCCAGCAGTGAGAGGGACAGGGGTTACGAGCAGTACTTC.

The chain links TRBV4-3 to TRBJ2-3; TRBD2 matches 10 bases. V shed 0 bases and J 6 bases; nucleotides not matched to a gene: 6. Germline loops: CDR1 LGHNA, CDR2 YSLEER. CDR3 length: 16 residues. CDR3 nucleotides: TGCGCCAGCAGCCAAGATGAGGGACTAGCGTATGATACGCAGTATTTT. Translated, it gives CASSQDEGLAYDTQYF.

The gene calls are TRBV7-2 and TRBJ1-2, with D perhaps matching TRBD1 (5 bases). The germline V gene encodes CDR1 SGHTA and CDR2 FQGNSA. The V gene lost 3 bases and the J gene lost 8 bases, with 19 bases spanning the gap. This CDR3 spans 15 amino acids. The CDR3 DNA sequence: TGTGCCAGCAGCTTTCTGACAGCTTTAGGGTCGGGCTACACCTTC. Protein product: CASSFLTALGSGYTF.

V usage is TRBV4-3 and J usage is TRBJ1-3; D unresolved. V was shortened by 0 bases and J by 0 bases, with 9 bases between the two germline ends. CDR1 and CDR2 from the germline V gene are LGHNA and YSLEER. The CDR3 covers 16 residues. DNA for the CDR3: TGCGCCAGCAGCCAAGATGGTCCCGCCTCTGGAAACACCATATATTTT. Translated, it gives CASSQDGPASGNTIYF.

The gene calls are TRBV19 and TRBJ2-7; D could derive from TRBD1 or TRBD2 (5 bases each). V dropped 7 bases and J dropped 3 bases, with 13 bases sitting between them. Germline V gene data show CDR1 as LNHDA and CDR2 as SQIVND (reference sequence). The CDR3 loop spans 13 amino acids. The CDR3, as DNA: TGTGCCAGTACCAACCGGGGCGGCTACGAGCAGTACTTC. It yields the protein CASTNRGGYEQYF.

The chain has TRBV29-1 and TRBJ2-1, with D tentatively TRBD2 (5 bases). Per the germline V gene, CDR1 is SQVTM and CDR2 is ANQGSEA. The CDR3 totals 12 residues. Trimming removed 7 bases at V and 14 bases at J, with 21 bases between. CDR3 region: CSATLWESGEFF. The CDR3 nucleotides read TGCAGCGCCACTCTATGGGAGTCGGGTGAGTTCTTC.

The chain carries TRBV4-1 and TRBJ1-2, with a tentative D call TRBD1 (5 bases). Germline CDR1 and CDR2: MGHRA and YSYEKL. The CDR3 is 15 residues long. V lost 0 bases to trimming and J lost 6 bases, with 14 bases between them. The chain's CDR3 is CASSQDVGKGHGYTF. CDR3 bases: TGCGCCAGCAGCCAAGATGTAGGGAAGGGGCATGGCTACACCTTC.

The V gene is TRBV7-2, the J gene TRBJ2-1, with D possibly being TRBD2 (6 bases). CDR3 length: 18 amino acids. V lost 2 bases and J 7 bases, leaving 24 bases between the germline ends. Germline V gene sequence: CDR1 SGHTA, CDR2 FQGNSA. Here the CDR3 DNA reads TGTGCCAGCAGCTTACAAAAAACTAGCCCCAGCCCCCCGAATGAGCAGTTCTTC. Amino acid sequence: CASSLQKTSPSPPNEQFF.

The rearrangement links TRBV20-1 to TRBJ2-5; D is undetermined. The CDR3 extends over 11 amino acids. In germline, CDR1 is DFQATT, CDR2 SNEGSKA (reference sequence). V was cut by 2 bases and J by 5 bases, with 6 bases left in between. The CDR3 sequence is CSARPTETQYF. DNA for the CDR3: TGCAGTGCTAGACCCACGGAGACCCAGTACTTC.

There are a few counts of this clone. The genes are TRBV9 and TRBJ1-3; D not resolved. This CDR3 spans 17 amino acids. V gave up 0 bases and J gave up 2 bases, with 15 bases separating them. The germline V gene has CDR1 SGDLS and CDR2 YYNGEE. The CDR3 sequence is CASSVGSPTRPGNTIYF. As DNA, the CDR3 is TGTGCCAGCAGCGTAGGGAGCCCCACGAGGCCTGGAAACACCATATATTTT.

The V call is TRBV7-2, the J call TRBJ1-5; maybe TRBD1 (6 bases). There are 18 residues in the CDR3. Germline V CDR1 and CDR2: SGHTA, FQGNSA. Trimming pared 1 base from V and 4 bases from J, leaving 20 bases between. The CDR3 bases are TGTGCCAGCAGCTTAGGGCCAGGGGACTCTCCCTCAAATCAGCCCCAGCATTTT. The encoded protein is CASSLGPGDSPSNQPQHF.

The chain employs TRBV5-1 and TRBJ1-1, with 8 bases that match TRBD1. The germline gives CDR1 SGHRS, CDR2 YFSETQ. The CDR3 is 14 amino acids. V was clipped by 4 bases and J by 1 base; unmatched bases: 3. This CDR3 reads CASSPGTGNTEAFF. DNA for the CDR3: TGCGCCAGCAGCCCGGGGACAGGGAACACTGAAGCTTTCTTT.